The text below deals with one TCR beta chain. The antigen is not known. This entry belongs to a study of Ad26.COV2.S vaccination and SARS-CoV-2 variants. Treatment: around 19 received Ad26.COV2.S at low or high dose, single or two shots; 5 received placebo; per-sample allocation not given. At day 63 after the first vaccine or placebo injection, samples were drawn. The individual, an adult aged 18-55 years, was a donor in Boston. Unmatched junction bases numbered 5, after V lost 5 bases and J lost 6 bases. Looked up from germline, CDR1 is SGHVS and CDR2 is FQNEAQ. This CDR3 is 15 amino acids long. Notes on the study in general: Recipients of either vaccine or placebo displayed similar breadth of non-spike TCRs.

Sequencing used immunoSEQ multiplex PCR; TCRdb keeps in-frame clones, though not all of them. The sample has just under 250,000 clones, approximately 90% seen once. This sample comprised peripheral blood, obtained in a trial of Ad26.COV2.S vaccine versus placebo. The sequence was obtained from a person between 18 and 60 years old who received the Ad26.COV2.S COVID-19 vaccine or a placebo. The rearrangement links TRBV7-8 to TRBJ2-5; 14 nucleotides line up with TRBD2. CDR3 coding DNA: TGTGCCAGCAGCCAAGGACTAGCGGGGGGCCAGACCCAGTACTTC. It is translated as CASSQGLAGGQTQYF.